The 6 T cell receptor beta chains below were found in one sample sequenced in a study of T cells in women clearing cervical HPV infection. The protocol was immunoSEQ multiplex PCR, while the TCRdb copy is restricted to in-frame clones and leaves out a portion. The sample holds around 25,000 clones. Sequencing was carried out using blood buffy coat. Source of these receptors: a woman between 18 and 70 years old with a cervical HPV16 infection that either progressed to CIN3+ or cleared (not recorded which).

As concerns this clone: The read ends 3 residues early relative to the CDR3; the germline J gene fills the gap. V and J are TRBV30 and TRBJ2-4; 8 positions match TRBD1. CDR1 GTSNPN and CDR2 SVGIG come from the germline V gene (reference sequence). The CDR3 loop spans 13 amino acids. CDR3 DNA, as far as it was read: TGTGCCTGGAGTAGGGACAGGCCTTATGGT. Translation: CAWSRDRPYG. The entire CDR3 sequence reads CAWSRDRPYGQYF.

Notes on this clone: The CDR3 goes on 3 residues after the read ends, and that part is filled in from the germline J gene. The chain has TRBV4-2 and TRBJ2-5; TRBD2 matches at 9 bases. V shed 0 bases, J shed 2 bases, and the junction held 10 bases outside the gene matches. Looked up from germline, CDR1 is LGHNA and CDR2 is YNFKEQ. The CDR3 has 18 residues. CDR3 bases read: TGTGCCAGCAGCCAAGAGTATTGGCGGGGGGGCCAACAAGAGACC. It encodes CASSQEYWRGGQQET. The entire CDR3 reads CASSQEYWRGGQQETQYF.

Points on this clone: The read is 3 residues too short to cover the CDR3 end, so that end is filled in from the germline J gene. The rearrangement joins TRBV6-2 or TRBV6-3 to TRBJ1-6, with 9 bases fitting TRBD1. With 1 base clipped from V and 5 bases from J, the junction kept 3 bases outside the gene matches. In germline, CDR1 is MNHEY, CDR2 SVGEGT. The CDR3 contains 16 residues. The CDR3 region is CASSYLRTGDNSPLHF. The sequenced part of the CDR3 DNA is TGTGCCAGCAGTTACTTGAGGACAGGGGATAATTCACCC.

With regard to this clone: The read halts 3 residues ahead of the CDR3 end, with the missing end drawn from the germline J gene. V gene TRBV28 combines with J gene TRBJ2-4; TRBD1 is a possible D gene (6 bases). The CDR3 length is 13 residues. Germline CDR1 and CDR2: MDHEN and SYDVKM. This chain's CDR3 is CASLGQPRLNQYF. Partial CDR3 DNA: TGTGCCAGCCTCGGACAGCCCCGCTTAAAT.

Note on this clone: The read is 3 residues too short to cover the CDR3 end, so that end is filled in from the germline J gene. This chain connects TRBV7-9 to TRBJ2-6, with TRBD2 matching 8 bases. The CDR3 contains 15 residues. V was clipped by 10 bases and J by 4 bases; unmatched bases: 9. Germline-derived CDR1 and CDR2 are SEHNR and FQNEAQ (reference sequence). CDR3 DNA (partial): TGTGCCATTCCGCGGGGGGCAGCCGGGGCCAACGTC. Translating it yields CAIPRGAAGANV. The whole CDR3 reads CAIPRGAAGANVLTF.

On this clone: The read is 3 residues too short to cover the CDR3 end, so that end is filled in from the germline J gene. The J gene is TRBJ2-7, the V gene TRBV18; D unclear. CDR3 length: 13 amino acids. V lost 3 bases and J lost 1, with 7 bases in between. CDR1 is KGHSH and CDR2 is LQKENI in the germline V gene. CDR3 loop: CASSPLRSYEQYF. The sequenced CDR3 bases are TGTGCCAGCTCACCCCTCAGGTCCTACGAG.